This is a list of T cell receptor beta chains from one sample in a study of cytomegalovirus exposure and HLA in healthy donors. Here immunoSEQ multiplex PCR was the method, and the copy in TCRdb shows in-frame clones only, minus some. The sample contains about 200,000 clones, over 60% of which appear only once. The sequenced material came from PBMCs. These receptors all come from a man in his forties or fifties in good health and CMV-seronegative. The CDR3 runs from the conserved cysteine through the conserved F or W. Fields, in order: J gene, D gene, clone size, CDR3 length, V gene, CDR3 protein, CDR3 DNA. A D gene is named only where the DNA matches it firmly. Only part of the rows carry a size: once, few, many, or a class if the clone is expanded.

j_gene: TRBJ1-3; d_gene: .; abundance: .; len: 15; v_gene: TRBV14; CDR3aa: CASSQDTWAGNTIYF; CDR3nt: TGTGCCAGCAGCCAAGATACATGGGCCGGAAACACCATATATTTT
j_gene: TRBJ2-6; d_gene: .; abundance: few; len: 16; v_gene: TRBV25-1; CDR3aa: CATAPPYHSGANVLTF; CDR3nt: TGTGCCACCGCGCCCCCTTATCACTCTGGGGCCAACGTCCTGACTTTC
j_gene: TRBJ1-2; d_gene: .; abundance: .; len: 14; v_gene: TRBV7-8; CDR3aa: CASSTRGGFYGYTF; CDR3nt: TGTGCCAGCAGCACTAGAGGTGGTTTCTATGGCTACACCTTC
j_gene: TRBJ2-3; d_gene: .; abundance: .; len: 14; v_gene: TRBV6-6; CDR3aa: CASSPGLSTDTQYF; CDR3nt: TGTGCCAGCAGTCCTGGACTGTCCACAGATACGCAGTATTTT
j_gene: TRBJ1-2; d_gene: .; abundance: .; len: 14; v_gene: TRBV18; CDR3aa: CASSPARSNYGYTF; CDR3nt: TGTGCCAGCTCACCAGCGAGGTCCAACTATGGCTACACCTTC
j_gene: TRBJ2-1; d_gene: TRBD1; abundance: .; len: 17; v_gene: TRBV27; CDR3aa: CASSLSGGDRGNNEQFF; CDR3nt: TGTGCCAGCAGTTTATCGGGGGGGGACAGGGGAAACAATGAGCAGTTCTTC
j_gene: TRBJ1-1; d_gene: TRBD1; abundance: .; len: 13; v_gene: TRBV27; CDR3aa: CASSQGENTEAFF; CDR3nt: TGTGCCAGCAGTCAGGGGGAGAACACTGAAGCTTTCTTT
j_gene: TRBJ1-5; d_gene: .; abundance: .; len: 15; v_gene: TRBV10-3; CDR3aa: CAISESSGQNQPQHF; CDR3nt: TGTGCCATCAGTGAGTCATCAGGTCAAAATCAGCCCCAGCATTTT
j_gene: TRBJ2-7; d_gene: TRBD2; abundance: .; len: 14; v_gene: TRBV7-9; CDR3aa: CASSLLAGAGEQYF; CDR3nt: TGTGCCAGCAGCTTACTCGCGGGAGCTGGAGAGCAGTACTTC
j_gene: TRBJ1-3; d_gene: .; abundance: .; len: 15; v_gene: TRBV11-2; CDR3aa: CASSSEGGAGNTIYF; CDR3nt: TGTGCCAGCAGCTCAGAGGGGGGGGCTGGAAACACCATATATTTT
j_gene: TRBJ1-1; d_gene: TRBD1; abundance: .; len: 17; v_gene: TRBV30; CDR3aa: CAWSGGGRRQGKTEAFF; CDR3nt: TGTGCCTGGAGTGGTGGGGGAAGAAGACAGGGAAAGACTGAAGCTTTCTTT
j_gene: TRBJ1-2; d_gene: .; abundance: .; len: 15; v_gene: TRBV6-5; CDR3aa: CASSYSILGARGYTF; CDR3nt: TGTGCCAGCAGTTACTCGATCTTAGGGGCGCGAGGCTACACCTTC
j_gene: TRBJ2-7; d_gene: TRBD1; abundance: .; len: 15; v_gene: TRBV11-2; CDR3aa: CASSSRDRGSYEQYF; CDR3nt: TGTGCCAGCAGCTCCCGGGACAGGGGTTCCTACGAGCAGTACTTC
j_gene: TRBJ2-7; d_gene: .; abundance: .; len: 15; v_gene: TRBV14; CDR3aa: CASSQDLNRVHEQYF; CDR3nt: TGTGCCAGCAGCCAAGATCTAAACAGGGTTCACGAGCAGTACTTC
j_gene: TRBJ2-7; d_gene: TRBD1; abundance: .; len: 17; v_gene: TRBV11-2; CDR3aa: CASSSRGIFRTGDEQYF; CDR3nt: TGTGCCAGCAGCTCAAGGGGTATATTCCGGACAGGGGACGAGCAGTACTTC
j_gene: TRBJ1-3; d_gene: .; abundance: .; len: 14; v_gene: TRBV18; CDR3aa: CASSPRDSGNTIYF; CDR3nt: TGTGCCAGCTCACCAAGAGACTCTGGAAACACCATATATTTT
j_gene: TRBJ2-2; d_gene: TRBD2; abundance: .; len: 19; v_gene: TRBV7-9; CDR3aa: CASSSRALAGNWNTGELFF; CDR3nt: TGTGCCAGCAGCTCGCGGGCACTAGCGGGAAACTGGAACACCGGGGAGCTGTTTTTT
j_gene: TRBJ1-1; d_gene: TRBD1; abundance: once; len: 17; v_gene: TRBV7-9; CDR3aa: CASSLEVGTGGNTEAFF; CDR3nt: TGTGCCAGCAGCTTAGAGGTAGGGACAGGGGGCAACACTGAAGCTTTCTTT
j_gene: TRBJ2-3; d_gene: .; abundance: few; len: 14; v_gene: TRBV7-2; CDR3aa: CASSFVGGRDTQYF; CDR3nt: TGTGCCAGCAGCTTCGTCGGGGGAAGAGATACGCAGTATTTT
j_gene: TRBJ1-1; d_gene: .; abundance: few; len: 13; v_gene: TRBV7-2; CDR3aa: CASSRTGGTEAFF; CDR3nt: TGTGCCAGCAGCCGGACGGGGGGAACTGAAGCTTTCTTT
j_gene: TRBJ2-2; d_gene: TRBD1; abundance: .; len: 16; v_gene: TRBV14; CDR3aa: CASSRLDRGNPGELFF; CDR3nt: TGTGCCAGCAGCCGACTGGACAGGGGAAATCCCGGGGAGCTGTTTTTT
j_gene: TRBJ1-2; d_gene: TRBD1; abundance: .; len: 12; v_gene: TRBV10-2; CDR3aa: CASSRDSYGYTF; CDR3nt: TGCGCCAGCAGTAGGGACAGCTATGGCTACACCTTC
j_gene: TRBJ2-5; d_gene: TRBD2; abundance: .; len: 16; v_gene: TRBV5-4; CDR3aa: CASSIGLAGGQETQYF; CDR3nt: TGTGCCAGCAGCATCGGACTAGCGGGGGGGCAAGAGACCCAGTACTTC
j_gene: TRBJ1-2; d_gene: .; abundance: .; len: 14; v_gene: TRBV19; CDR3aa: CASSLGQTNYGYTF; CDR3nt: TGTGCCAGTAGTCTAGGGCAGACTAACTATGGCTACACCTTC
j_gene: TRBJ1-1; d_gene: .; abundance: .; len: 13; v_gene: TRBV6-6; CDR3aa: CASSYITDTEAFF; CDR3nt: TGTGCCAGCAGTTACATAACTGACACTGAAGCTTTCTTT
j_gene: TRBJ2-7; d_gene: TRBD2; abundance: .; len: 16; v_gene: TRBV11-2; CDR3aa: CASSLYSGPSSYEQYF; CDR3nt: TGTGCCAGCAGCTTATATAGCGGGCCTAGCTCCTACGAGCAGTACTTC
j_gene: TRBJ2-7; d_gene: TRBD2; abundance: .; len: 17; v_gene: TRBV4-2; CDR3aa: CASSQGRTSGTPYEQYF; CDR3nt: TGTGCCAGCAGCCAAGGTCGGACTAGCGGAACCCCCTACGAGCAGTACTTC
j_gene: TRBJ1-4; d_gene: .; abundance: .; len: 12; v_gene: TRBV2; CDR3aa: CASSGSNEKLFF; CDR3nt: TGTGCCAGCAGTGGGAGTAATGAAAAACTGTTTTTT
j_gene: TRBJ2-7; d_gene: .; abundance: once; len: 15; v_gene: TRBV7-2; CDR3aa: CASSSFGGTSYEQYF; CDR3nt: TGTGCCAGCAGCTCCTTCGGGGGAACCAGCTACGAGCAGTACTTC
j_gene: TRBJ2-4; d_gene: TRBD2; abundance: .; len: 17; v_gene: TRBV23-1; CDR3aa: CASAIRQGLPTKNIQYF; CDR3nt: TGCGCCAGCGCCATCCGCCAGGGACTACCCACCAAAAACATTCAGTACTTC
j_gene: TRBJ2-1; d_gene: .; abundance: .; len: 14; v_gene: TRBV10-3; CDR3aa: CAISGQGQNNEQFF; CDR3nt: TGTGCCATCAGTGGCCAGGGTCAGAACAATGAGCAGTTCTTC
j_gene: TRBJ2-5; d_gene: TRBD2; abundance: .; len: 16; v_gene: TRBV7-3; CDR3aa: CASSLRGSGGGETQYF; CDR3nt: TGTGCCAGCAGCCTCCGGGGGAGCGGGGGGGGAGAGACCCAGTACTTC
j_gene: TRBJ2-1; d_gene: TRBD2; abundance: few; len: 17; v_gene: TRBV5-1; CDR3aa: CASSPTTGTSGRGEQFF; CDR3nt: TGCGCCAGCAGCCCAACCACCGGGACTAGCGGGAGGGGGGAGCAGTTCTTC
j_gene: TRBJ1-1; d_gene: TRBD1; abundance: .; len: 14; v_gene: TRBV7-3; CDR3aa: CASSLDRVSTEAFF; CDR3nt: TGTGCCAGCAGCCTAGACAGGGTTAGCACTGAAGCTTTCTTT
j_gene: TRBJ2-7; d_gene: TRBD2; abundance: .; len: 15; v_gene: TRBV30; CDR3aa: CAFTSGRFRAYEQYF; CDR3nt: TGTGCCTTCACTAGCGGGAGGTTCAGGGCCTACGAGCAGTACTTC
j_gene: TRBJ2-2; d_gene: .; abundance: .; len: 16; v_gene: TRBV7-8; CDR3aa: CASSLEGGMWTGELFF; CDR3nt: TGTGCCAGCAGCTTAGAGGGGGGGATGTGGACCGGGGAGCTGTTTTTT
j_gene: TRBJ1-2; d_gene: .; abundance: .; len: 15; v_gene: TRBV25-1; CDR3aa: CASSALTPDSYGYTF; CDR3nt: TGTGCCAGCAGTGCCCTCACCCCGGACAGCTATGGCTACACCTTC
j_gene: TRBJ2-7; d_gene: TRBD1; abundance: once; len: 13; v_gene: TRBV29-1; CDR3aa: CSGTRDRASEQYF; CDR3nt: TGCAGCGGGACCAGGGACAGGGCAAGCGAGCAGTACTTC
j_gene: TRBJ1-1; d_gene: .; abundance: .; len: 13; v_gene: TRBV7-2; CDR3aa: CASSLPGHLQAFF; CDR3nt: TGTGCCAGCAGCCTACCGGGACACCTGCAAGCTTTCTTT
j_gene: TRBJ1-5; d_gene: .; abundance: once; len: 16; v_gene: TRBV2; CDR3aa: CASSAGQYIYNQPQHF; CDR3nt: TGTGCCAGCAGTGCCGGACAGTACATATACAATCAGCCCCAGCATTTT
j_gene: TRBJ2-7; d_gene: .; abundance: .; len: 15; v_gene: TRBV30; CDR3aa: CAWSYSERATYEQYF; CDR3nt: TGTGCCTGGAGTTATTCAGAGCGGGCAACCTACGAGCAGTACTTC
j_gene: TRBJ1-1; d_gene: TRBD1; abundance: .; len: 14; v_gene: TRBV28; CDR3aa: CASSSSTGFTEAFF; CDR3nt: TGTGCCAGCAGCTCCTCGACAGGGTTCACTGAAGCTTTCTTT
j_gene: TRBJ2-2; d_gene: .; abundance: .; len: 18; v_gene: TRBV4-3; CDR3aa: CASSQDPRSSQNTGELFF; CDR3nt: TGCGCCAGCAGCCAAGATCCCCGGTCTAGCCAGAACACCGGGGAGCTGTTTTTT
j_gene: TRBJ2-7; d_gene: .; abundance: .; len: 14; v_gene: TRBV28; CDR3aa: CASSRPGSSYEQYF; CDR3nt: TGTGCCAGCAGCCGGCCGGGATCTTCCTACGAGCAGTACTTC
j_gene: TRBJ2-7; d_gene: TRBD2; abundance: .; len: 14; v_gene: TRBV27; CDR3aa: CASSSSGRGYEQYF; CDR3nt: TGTGCCAGCAGTAGTAGCGGGAGGGGGTACGAGCAGTACTTC
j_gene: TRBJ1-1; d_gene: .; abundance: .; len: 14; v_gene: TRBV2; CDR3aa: CASSEGDGYTEAFF; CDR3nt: TGTGCCAGCAGTGAGGGTGACGGGTACACTGAAGCTTTCTTT
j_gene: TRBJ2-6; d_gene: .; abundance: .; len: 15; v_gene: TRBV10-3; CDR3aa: CAISESGGGANVLTF; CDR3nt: TGTGCCATCAGTGAATCGGGTGGTGGGGCCAACGTCCTGACTTTC
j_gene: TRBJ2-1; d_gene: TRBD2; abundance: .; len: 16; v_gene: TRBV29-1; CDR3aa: CSVEDSGLAGYNEQFF; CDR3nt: TGCAGCGTTGAAGATAGTGGGCTAGCGGGGTACAATGAGCAGTTCTTC
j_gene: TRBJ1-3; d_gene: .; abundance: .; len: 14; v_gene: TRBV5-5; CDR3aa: CASSLTGSGNTIYF; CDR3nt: TGTGCCAGCAGCTTGACGGGGTCTGGAAACACCATATATTTT
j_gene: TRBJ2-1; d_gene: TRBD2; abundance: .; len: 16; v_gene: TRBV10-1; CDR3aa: CASSPDSGRADNEQFF; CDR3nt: TGCGCCAGCAGTCCCGATAGCGGGAGGGCCGACAATGAGCAGTTCTTC
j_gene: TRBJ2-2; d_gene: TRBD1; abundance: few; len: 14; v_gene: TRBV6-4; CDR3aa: CASRAGQGTGELFF; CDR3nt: TGTGCCAGCAGGGCGGGACAGGGCACCGGGGAGCTGTTTTTT
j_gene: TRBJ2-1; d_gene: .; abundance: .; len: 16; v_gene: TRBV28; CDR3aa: CASSPWGVSNNVEQFF; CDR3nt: TGTGCCAGCAGCCCTTGGGGGGTTTCCAACAATGTGGAGCAGTTCTTC
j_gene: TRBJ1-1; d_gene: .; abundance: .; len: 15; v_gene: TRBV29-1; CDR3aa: CSVATGNRVRTEAFF; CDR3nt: TGCAGCGTAGCCACAGGGAATCGGGTTCGGACTGAAGCTTTCTTT